This record covers a single TCR beta chain. It has no known antigen specificity. One base away there is no much larger clone; base qualities are not given. The cohort consisted of 650 to 850 healthy bone marrow donors. All cohort members were sampled while nominally healthy, although unrecorded immune exposures were likely present. The donor tested CMV seronegative and was one of the 352 seronegative cohort members. Every donor gave a peripheral blood sample, and the peripheral blood mononuclear cells from that sample were used for TCR beta sequencing. Genomic DNA extraction from the blood cell samples was performed with the Qiagen DNeasy Blood Extraction Kit. Libraries came from the immunoSEQ multiplex PCR assay. The multiplex PCR relied on a mix of 60 forward primers for TCR Vbeta segments and 13 reverse primers for TCR Jbeta segments. The CDR3 region of rearranged TCR beta genes was amplified from genomic DNA by a multiplex PCR assay. The amplified TCR beta libraries were sequenced on the Illumina HiSeq System as 87-base-pair reads. The study's processing was this. Across the 670 or so repertoires, a later analysis counted roughly 84 million unique TCR beta chains, roughly 11 million of which were shared by at least two donors. To remove PCR and sequencing errors, raw reads were error-corrected and collapsed into unique sequences using a nearest-neighbor algorithm that merged closely related sequences. CDR3 sequences were aligned to IMGT reference sequences to assign V, D and J gene segments. Each retained sequence needed at least a six-nucleotide match to both a V gene segment and a J gene segment. A rearrangement was called productive if the CDR3 had no stop codons and remained in frame with V and J, and every other rearrangement was called non-productive. Following IMGT convention, CDR3 was defined as the stretch from the second conserved V-encoded cysteine to the conserved J-encoded phenylalanine. Sequences without an unambiguous match to a single V gene segment were excluded from the earlier analysis of 450 to 650 of the donors. In an earlier analysis of several hundred of the donors, V segments were called functional above 56.7% productive rearrangements and were called segregating when the between-donor standard deviation exceeded 5%. A statistical classification framework was developed to diagnose cytomegalovirus status using the catalog of TCR beta chain sequences. A later analysis assigned V and J genes by comparing TCR nucleotide sequences with IMGT/GENE-DB human TR gene sequences. The TCRdist pipeline was used in a later analysis to assign CDR3 sequences and most-parsimonious VDJ recombination scenarios. In a later analysis, each TCR beta chain was defined by its CDR3 amino acid sequence together with its V-gene family, and reads without a unique V-gene family were excluded. To address suspected cross-contamination and a sequencing artifact, a later analysis removed around 590 highly shared, low-generation-probability nucleotide sequences. In a later analysis, a clonal expansion index was calculated for each public chain from normalized within-repertoire ranks of inferred template counts. Generation probabilities in a later analysis came from a VDJ recombination model fitted to out-of-frame rearrangements, and those results were checked against IGoR. In a later analysis, hypergeometric tests were used to score TCR-TCR, TCR-HLA and TCR-CMV co-occurrence, with a repertoire-size bias correction applied to TCR pairs. To estimate false discovery rates, a later analysis permuted the HLA or CMV assignments 20 times. In a later analysis, co-occurring TCRs were grouped using DBSCAN, and TCRdist sequence similarity was added for clustering within HLA-allele-positive subsets. For co-occurrence clustering, repertoires with fewer than 30,000 or more than 120,000 public chains were excluded, along with a handful of repertoires with anomalous nucleotide sharing. TCRdb obtained this table from immuneACCESS and retained in-frame rearrangements with V and J assigned. These tables miss some clones; where compared with another copy, unresolved V genes account for less than half of the shortfall, and the remainder is unexplained. The DNA was the basis for D and trimming; V, J and clone size are from that table. This sample gives approximately 130,000 clones in total; roughly 79% of them show up just once. The ten top clones hold around 1.5% of the sample.

The sample belongs to a study of cytomegalovirus exposure and HLA in healthy donors (dated by TCRdb to about 2017). Regarding the study in general: According to an earlier analysis of 587 of the donors, about 179 million T cells yielded roughly 100 million unique TCR beta sequences and around 280 Gb of sequence data. About 310 gigabases of sequencing data and approximately 85 million unique TCR sequences were included in an early release covering about 600 HLA-typed donors. The genetic ancestry cluster associated with self-reported Caucasian donors included 70% to 85% of the roughly 400 genotyped donors. The aim of the study was to test whether cataloging public T cell receptors could identify signatures of past pathogen exposure. The study used immunosequencing to profile the T cell repertoires of approximately 690 subjects and linked those repertoires to cytomegalovirus serostatus. In addition to the first cohort of around 670 subjects, a separate validation cohort of under 150 different subjects was used. To predict cytomegalovirus infection status, the study brought together high-throughput TCR immunosequencing, statistical association of individual TCRs with disease status, and machine learning. A later analysis re-analyzed previously published TCR beta repertoires from approximately 700 donors and added high-resolution HLA genotyping to study TCR occurrence patterns. Rather than drawing on any new phenotypic data, the later analysis identified candidate immune exposures from TCR beta sequences and the way those sequences occurred across donors. An earlier analysis of fewer than 750 of the donors used high-throughput TCR beta sequencing to judge whether each TCR beta V gene segment behaved as functional or pseudogenic. Donor age, sex, ethnicity and CMV serostatus were compiled together with the repertoire data. Genome-wide SNP genotypes for about 65% of the 666 donors were used in a later genetic analysis, which treated that subset as a discovery cohort. Every repertoire in the discovery cohort had been generated on one and the same sequencing platform. Class I and class II HLA loci were covered by the typing at four-digit resolution. Typing coverage differed by locus: A, B, C, DRB1 and DQB1 were typed in roughly 620-630 donors, DQA1 in about 550, DPA1 in nearly 610, and DPB1 in around 440. Because of strong linkage in the cohort, four to six DR-DQ haplotypes were treated as single units for association and clustering. On average, 235,054 unique TCR beta nucleotide sequences were sequenced per donor among fewer than 500 genotyped donors of the cohort, with about 17% of those sequences being non-productive.

The CDR1 and CDR2 encoded by the germline V gene are SGHRS and YFSETQ. Compared with germline, V lacks 3 bases and J lacks 0 bases; bases without a gene match: 11. The CDR3 starts with the cysteine, ends with the phenylalanine, and has 17 residues. The kept DNA is CDR3 alone, 51 bases in frame from the first base. The study at large found these results: This cohort had only TCR beta chains sequenced, and the lack of alpha or paired-chain data limited which features could be detected. In a later analysis, TCR association rates were found to vary across HLA loci, with the most associated TCRs seen for DRB1 alleles and the fewest for HLA-C alleles. Strong co-occurrence of HLA alleles, especially DR and DQ, made assigning TCR associations to individual alleles difficult. An earlier analysis of roughly 570 of the donors showed that most TCR beta V segments appeared in productive rearrangements either about 87% or about 30% of the time, which broadly matched IMGT annotations. A later analysis reported that several top co-occurrence clusters appeared linked to parvovirus B19, influenza, CMV and Epstein-Barr virus. In a later genetic analysis, fewer N-insertions in productive TCRs were reported among donors in an Asian-associated ancestry cluster than the approximately 710-donor mean. In a later analysis, most CMV-associated TCR beta chains were found to appear HLA-restricted, with HLA associations seemingly driven largely by CMV exposure. The authors suggested that the approach could potentially be extended to other disease states and immunological phenotypes. In a later analysis, HLA-associated TCR beta chains showed more clonal expansion and lower generation probabilities than non-associated chains that were equally common. While some public TCRs were present in many individuals, most TCR sequences turned up only very rarely across donors. At a false discovery rate of 0.05, a later analysis linked some 18,000 TCR beta sequences to specific HLA alleles. A further reported finding was that TCR beta sequences accurately predicted the HLA-A and HLA-B alleles for most subjects in the first cohort. Because counts were too low, seventeen rarely observed V segments, including chromosome 9 orphons, were excluded from the earlier analysis of 587 of the donors. In vitro tests confirmed that a few of the cytomegalovirus-associated TCR beta chains recognize cytomegalovirus antigens. A group of highly shared sequence variants was considered likely to be a technical artifact of the sequencing pipeline. Linkage disequilibrium might explain the correlated functional status among segregating V segments, but an unknown experimental factor could not be ruled out. In a later genetic analysis, a missense DCLRE1C variant was associated with V-gene and J-gene trimming of TCR beta chains, and the association was replicated in an independent cohort. HLA typing was unavailable for some donors at each locus, so association tests used only the typed subset. Some IMGT-functional V segments, including TRBV6-2 and TRBV6-3, could not be told apart with the 87-base-pair reads, so those segments were excluded. For the cohort, immune exposure information was limited to CMV serostatus. In the study, about 150 TCR beta chains were listed as associated with cytomegalovirus. The classifier was reported to diagnose cytomegalovirus status with high specificity and sensitivity in both the original and validation cohorts. Sequencing depth was assumed to be roughly uniform across donors in the presence/absence analyses, though that assumption may not hold.

Sequencing was performed on PBMCs. The V gene is TRBV5-1 and the J gene is TRBJ1-1; 7 bases in between match TRBD1. This clonotype was obtained from a middle-aged woman in good health and CMV-seronegative. For the CDR3, the sequence is CASSSRAGTDMNTEAFF. At the DNA level, the sequence is TGCGCCAGCAGCTCGCGAGCCGGGACAGATATGAACACTGAAGCTTTCTTT.